This T cell receptor beta chain appears in the sequencing data of a study of cytomegalovirus exposure and HLA in healthy donors. Between the trimmed V and J ends, which lost 2 bases and 9 bases, there was a span of 14 bases. The CDR3 runs to 14 residues. From germline, CDR1 is MNHEY and CDR2 SMNVEV (reference sequence). PCR primers comprised 60 Vbeta and 13 Jbeta primers. The repertoire was sequenced with immunoSEQ multiplex PCR; TCRdb's copy has only in-frame clones and lacks some. The sample has under 150,000 clones, over 70% seen once. This clonotype was obtained from a middle-aged woman in good health and CMV-seronegative. Sequencing used PBMCs. The J gene is TRBJ1-5, the V gene TRBV27, with D uncertain. The CDR3 protein is CASSLEGLGGPQHF. The CDR3 bases are TGTGCCAGCAGTTTAGAGGGTTTAGGTGGGCCCCAGCATTTT.